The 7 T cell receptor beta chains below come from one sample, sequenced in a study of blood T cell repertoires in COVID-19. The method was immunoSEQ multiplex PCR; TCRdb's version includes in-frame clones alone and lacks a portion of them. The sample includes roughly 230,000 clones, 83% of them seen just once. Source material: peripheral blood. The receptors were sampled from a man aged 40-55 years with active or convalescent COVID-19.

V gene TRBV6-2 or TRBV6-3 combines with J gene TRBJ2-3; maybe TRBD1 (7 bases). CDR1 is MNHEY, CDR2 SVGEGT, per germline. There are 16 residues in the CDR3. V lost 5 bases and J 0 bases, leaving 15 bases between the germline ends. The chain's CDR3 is CASSARDSGSTDTQYF. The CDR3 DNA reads TGTGCCAGCAGTGCCCGGGACAGCGGGAGCACAGATACGCAGTATTTT.

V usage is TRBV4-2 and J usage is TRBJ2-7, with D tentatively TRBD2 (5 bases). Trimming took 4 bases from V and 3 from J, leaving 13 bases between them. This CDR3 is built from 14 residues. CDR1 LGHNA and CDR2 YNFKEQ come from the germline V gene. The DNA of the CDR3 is TGTGCCAGCAGCCTACGGGAAAAGGACTACGAGCAGTACTTC. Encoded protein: CASSLREKDYEQYF.

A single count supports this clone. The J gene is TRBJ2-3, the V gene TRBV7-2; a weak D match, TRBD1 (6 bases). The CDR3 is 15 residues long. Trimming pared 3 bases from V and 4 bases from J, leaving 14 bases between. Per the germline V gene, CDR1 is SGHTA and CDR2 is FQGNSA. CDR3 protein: CASSLDGKGADTQYF. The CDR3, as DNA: TGTGCCAGCAGCTTGGACGGGAAGGGGGCAGATACGCAGTATTTT.

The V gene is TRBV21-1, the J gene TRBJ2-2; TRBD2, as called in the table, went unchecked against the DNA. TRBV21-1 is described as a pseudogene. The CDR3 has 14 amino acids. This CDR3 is CASSERTHTGELFF. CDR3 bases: TGTGCCAGCAGCGAACGGACTCACACCGGGGAGCTGTTTTTT.

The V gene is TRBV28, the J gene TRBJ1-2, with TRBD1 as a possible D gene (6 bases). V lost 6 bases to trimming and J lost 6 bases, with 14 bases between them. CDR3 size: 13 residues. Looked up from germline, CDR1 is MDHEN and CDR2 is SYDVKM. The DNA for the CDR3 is TGTGCCAGCAGATCCCGCCCAGGGGATGGCTACACCTTC. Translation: CASRSRPGDGYTF.

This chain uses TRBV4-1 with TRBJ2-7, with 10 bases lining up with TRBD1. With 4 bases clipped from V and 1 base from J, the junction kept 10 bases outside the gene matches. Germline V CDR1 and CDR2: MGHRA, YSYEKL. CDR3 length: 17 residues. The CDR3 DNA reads TGCGCCAGCAGCCTCGCAACACCGGGACAGGGGTCCTACGAGCAGTACTTC. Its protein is CASSLATPGQGSYEQYF.

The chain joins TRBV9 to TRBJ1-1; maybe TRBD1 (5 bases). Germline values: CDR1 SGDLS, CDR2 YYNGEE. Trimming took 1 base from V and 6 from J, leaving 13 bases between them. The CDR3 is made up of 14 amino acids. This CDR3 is CASSVRTPIPEAFF. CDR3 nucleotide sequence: TGTGCCAGCAGCGTAAGGACACCGATCCCTGAAGCTTTCTTT. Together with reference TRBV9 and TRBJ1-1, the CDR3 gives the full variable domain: DSGVTQTPKHLITATGQRVTLRCSPRSGDLSVYWYQQSLDQGLQFLIQYYNGEERAKGNILERFSAQQFPDLHSELNLSSLELGDSALYFCASSVRTPIPEAFFGQGTRLTVV.